These 18 T cell receptor beta chains originate from one sample sequenced in a study of T cell repertoires in cytomegalovirus infection. In TCRdb, the reads were re-called with MiXCR into one record per CDR3 protein. The repertoire has 510,000 or so distinct CDR3 sequences, about a quarter of them found once; the top ten carry under 15%. Source material: PBMCs. All receptors derive from a human donor in good health (CMV status not recorded). Some clones in this sample may be carry-over from other donors' samples.

The sample holds many counts of this clonotype. The J gene is TRBJ1-6, the V gene TRBV7-2; D gene ambiguous. V gave up 3 bases and J gave up 9 bases, with 6 bases separating them. Germline loops: CDR1 SGHTA, CDR2 FQGNSA. This CDR3 contains 12 residues. The DNA of the CDR3 is TGTGCCAGCAGCTTGGGCCCTTCACCCCTCCACTTT. This sequence encodes CASSLGPSPLHF.

This clonotype was detected many times. This sequence joins TRBV7-2 and TRBJ1-2, with unresolved D. V was clipped by 0 bases and J by 2 bases, with 7 bases between them. This CDR3 spans 14 amino acids. Per the germline V gene, CDR1 is SGHTA and CDR2 is FQGNSA. CDR3 nucleotide sequence: TGTGCCAGCAGCTTAGCTGCCGACAACTATGGCTACACCTTC. It yields the protein CASSLAADNYGYTF.

This clonotype was seen a handful of times. The chain has TRBV5-5 and TRBJ1-1; 9 nucleotides line up with TRBD1. Germline trimming cut 3 bases from V and 6 bases from J; bases unmatched to any gene: 6. The V gene's germline CDR1 is SGHKS and CDR2 YYEKEE (reference sequence). The CDR3 runs to 14 residues. The CDR3 loop reads CASSSGQGRAEAFF. CDR3 nucleotide sequence: TGTGCCAGCAGCTCGGGACAGGGAAGAGCTGAAGCTTTCTTT.

The chain employs TRBV18 and TRBJ2-7; D is unresolved. Germline CDR1 KGHSH, CDR2 LQKENI. The CDR3 is 15 residues long. V lost 3 bases and J 6 bases, leaving 18 bases between the germline ends. The chain's CDR3 is CASSPGVTVIAEQYF. CDR3 sequence (DNA): TGTGCCAGCTCACCTGGGGTCACAGTAATCGCCGAGCAGTACTTC.

This chain links TRBV20-1 with TRBJ2-7; TRBD2 matches at 10 bases. From germline, CDR1 is DFQATT and CDR2 SNEGSKA (reference sequence). The CDR3 loop spans 14 amino acids. V trimming: 6 bases; J trimming: 5 bases; junction bases outside the gene matches: 10. The CDR3 loop reads CSAVLSGGIDEQYF. Written as DNA, the CDR3 is TGCAGTGCCGTCCTTAGCGGGGGGATCGACGAGCAGTACTTC.

This clonotype came up a few times. The rearrangement uses TRBV28 and TRBJ2-7; 7 bases align to TRBD1. The CDR3 contains 18 residues. After removal of 5 bases from V and 2 bases from J, the junction contained 18 bases not matched to a gene. Germline CDR1 is MDHEN and CDR2 is SYDVKM. The CDR3 DNA follows: TGTGCCAGCAGTGCTTCGACAGGGAAGGTCCAGGATGCCTACGAGCAGTACTTC. Translated: CASSASTGKVQDAYEQYF.

Ten or more counts support this clonotype. The V call is TRBV7-2, the J call TRBJ1-4; 7 bases fit TRBD1. The germline gives CDR1 SGHTA, CDR2 FQGNSA. The ends lost 6 bases at V and 4 bases at J; junction bases unmatched: 8. This CDR3 spans 15 amino acids. The CDR3 region has the DNA TGTGCCAGCAGTCCAGGGGGTACGGGTAATGAAAAACTGTTTTTT. Translation: CASSPGGTGNEKLFF.

This clonotype appeared many times. The chain carries TRBV7-2 and TRBJ2-1; 12 bases agree with TRBD2. This CDR3 comprises 18 residues. Germline-derived CDR1 and CDR2 are SGHTA and FQGNSA. Unmatched junction bases numbered 10, after V lost 2 bases and J lost 5 bases. The CDR3 coding sequence is TGTGCCAGCAGCTTATCCGGACTAGCGGGAAGACCAAACAATGAGCAGTTCTTC. Residues: CASSLSGLAGRPNNEQFF.

Concerning this clonotype: One end of the junction fails to match germline, which may point to a read error. The chain employs TRBV7-8 and TRBJ1-5, with D unresolved. CDR1 and CDR2 (germline): SGHVS, FQNEAQ. The CDR3 is 13 residues long. The CDR3 sequence: CGSSLTGNQPQHF. DNA of the CDR3: TGTGGCAGCAGCTTAACAGGCAATCAGCCCCAGCATTTT.

The V gene is TRBV19, the J gene TRBJ1-1; 9 bases align to TRBD1. V shed 4 bases, J shed 4 bases, and the junction held 4 bases outside the gene matches. CDR1 is LNHDA and CDR2 is SQIVND in the germline V gene (reference sequence). This CDR3 spans 14 amino acids. This chain's CDR3 is CASSRTGDGTEAFF. For the CDR3, the DNA is TGTGCCAGTAGTAGGACAGGGGATGGCACTGAAGCTTTCTTT.

This chain joins TRBV29-1 and TRBJ1-6; D gene unclear. Trimming removed 6 bases from V and 5 bases from J, with 11 bases in between. The germline gives CDR1 SQVTM, CDR2 ANQGSEA. This CDR3 is built from 13 residues. CDR3 sequence (DNA): TGCAGCGTGCGGGATAACGATAATTCACCCCTCCACTTT. Its translation: CSVRDNDNSPLHF.

V gene TRBV2 combines with J gene TRBJ1-5, with a weak D call TRBD1 (5 bases). Germline CDR1 and CDR2: SNHLY and FYNNEI. V was clipped by 3 bases and J by 7 bases, with 13 bases between them. This CDR3 contains 14 residues. The CDR3 bases are TGTGCCAGCAGTGAGAACAGGTCGCTACAGCCCCAGCATTTT. Protein sequence: CASSENRSLQPQHF.

This clonotype was counted a few times. The chain uses TRBV19 and TRBJ2-2; perhaps D is TRBD1 or TRBD2 (6 bases each). With 6 bases removed from V and 4 bases from J, the gap between germline ends came to 18 bases. The germline V gene has CDR1 LNHDA and CDR2 SQIVND (reference sequence). This CDR3 has 16 amino acids. This CDR3 reads CASRGRGGGPTGELFF. In DNA, the CDR3 is TGTGCCAGTAGGGGTCGCGGAGGGGGTCCCACCGGGGAGCTGTTTTTT.

The chain couples TRBV5-1 to TRBJ2-5, with unresolved D. This CDR3 contains 13 residues. The V end was cut by 3 bases, the J end by 3 bases, with 9 bases between. Per germline, CDR1 SGHRS and CDR2 YFSETQ. The CDR3 coding sequence is TGCGCCAGCAGCTCATTGGTTGAAGAGACCCAGTACTTC. Protein sequence: CASSSLVEETQYF.

This clonotype was detected only a few times. J is TRBJ1-1 and V is TRBV7-2; 7 bases agree with TRBD1. V gave up 1 base and J gave up 5 bases; unmatched junction bases: 7. The CDR3 is 15 amino acids. Germline V lookup: CDR1 SGHTA, CDR2 FQGNSA. The CDR3 DNA is TGTGCCAGCAGCTTAGGAGACAGGGCGATGACTGAAGCTTTCTTT. It translates to CASSLGDRAMTEAFF.

V is TRBV20-1 and J is TRBJ2-3, with 9 bases fitting TRBD1. The CDR3 runs 15 residues. Germline CDR1 is DFQATT and CDR2 is SNEGSKA (reference sequence). V shed 5 bases, J shed 3 bases, and the junction held 9 bases outside the gene matches. The chain's CDR3 is CSAETTGGRTDTQYF. In DNA, the CDR3 is TGCAGTGCTGAAACTACAGGGGGCAGGACAGATACGCAGTATTTT.

A few counts support this clonotype. Here the CDR3 DNA reads TGTGCCAGCAGTTTATTAGCGGAAAAACTGTTTTTT. This sequence encodes CASSLLAEKLFF. The rearrangement joins TRBV28 to TRBJ1-4; D remains unclear. V shed 1 base and J shed 8 bases, with 5 bases lying between them. The CDR3 covers 12 residues. Per the germline V gene, CDR1 is MDHEN and CDR2 is SYDVKM.

The chain employs TRBV12-3 or TRBV12-4 and TRBJ1-2; 7 bases are a match to TRBD1. There are 13 residues in the CDR3. Trimming at V came to 6 bases and at J to 6 bases, leaving 7 bases not matched to a gene. DNA for the CDR3: TGTGCCAGCAGACGACAGGGTCAGGATGGCTACACCTTC. This gives the protein CASRRQGQDGYTF.